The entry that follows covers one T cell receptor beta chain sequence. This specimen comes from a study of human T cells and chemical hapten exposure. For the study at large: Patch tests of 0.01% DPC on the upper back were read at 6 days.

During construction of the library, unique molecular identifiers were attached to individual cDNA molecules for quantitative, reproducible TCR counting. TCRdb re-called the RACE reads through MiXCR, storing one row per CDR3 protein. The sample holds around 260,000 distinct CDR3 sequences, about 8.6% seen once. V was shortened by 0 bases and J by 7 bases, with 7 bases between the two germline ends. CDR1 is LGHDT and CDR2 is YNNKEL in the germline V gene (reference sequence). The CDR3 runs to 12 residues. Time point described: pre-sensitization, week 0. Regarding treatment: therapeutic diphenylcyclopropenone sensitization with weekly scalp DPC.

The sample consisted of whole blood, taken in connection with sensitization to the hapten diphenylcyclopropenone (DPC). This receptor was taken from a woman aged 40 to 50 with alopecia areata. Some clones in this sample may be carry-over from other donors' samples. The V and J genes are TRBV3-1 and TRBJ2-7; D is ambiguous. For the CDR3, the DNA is TGTGCCAGCAGCCAAGAGAGACTGGAGCAGTACTTC. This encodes CASSQERLEQYF.